The 11 T cell receptor beta chains given below trace back to one sample, sequenced in a study of shared clonotypes between healthy human individuals. CD45RO-negative cells were positively selected for CCR7, leaving out terminally differentiated effector memory CD45RA+ cells. Assay: immunoSEQ multiplex PCR; the TCRdb copy retains only in-frame clones and omits some. Of hundreds of thousands of clones listed, around 96% are singletons. The source material was naive CD8+ T cells sorted from blood. The receptors derive from a man under 40 in good health.

The chain uses TRBV11-2 and TRBJ1-1; the D is unclear. V lost 2 bases to trimming and J lost 4 bases, with 11 bases between them. Germline values: CDR1 SGHAT, CDR2 FQNNGV. This CDR3 spans 14 amino acids. This CDR3 reads CASSLRPWGTEAFF. For the CDR3, the DNA is TGTGCCAGCAGCTTACGTCCCTGGGGCACTGAAGCTTTCTTT.

J is TRBJ2-6 and V is TRBV5-4; 9 bases are a match to TRBD2. The length of the CDR3 is 19 residues. The junction had 11 bases not matched to a gene; V was cut back by 0 bases and J by 4 bases. Looked up from germline, CDR1 is SGHNT and CDR2 is YYREEE (reference sequence). The CDR3 region is CASSLAWAGGRSGANVLTF. The CDR3 DNA reads as TGTGCCAGCAGCTTGGCCTGGGCGGGAGGGAGGTCCGGGGCCAACGTCCTGACTTTC.

This chain joins TRBV11-2 and TRBJ2-3, with a weak D call TRBD2 (8 bases). V was clipped by 2 bases and J by 1 base, with 16 bases between them. Germline CDR1 reads SGHAT; CDR2 reads FQNNGV. This CDR3 has 17 amino acids. This CDR3 reads CASSLRGSGTGTDTQYF. The CDR3 DNA follows: TGTGCCAGCAGCTTACGCGGTAGCGGGACAGGCACAGATACGCAGTATTTT.

V usage is TRBV20-1 and J usage is TRBJ1-1; D gene unclear. CDR1 and CDR2 from the germline V gene are DFQATT and SNEGSKA (reference sequence). This CDR3 is 10 amino acids long. CDR3 region: CTTKSREAFF. The CDR3 DNA reads TGCACCACGAAGTCCCGTGAAGCTTTCTTT.

The chain has TRBV7-9 and TRBJ2-2, with D hard to call. CDR1 SEHNR and CDR2 FQNEAQ come from the germline V gene (reference sequence). The CDR3 is made up of 14 amino acids. V was cut by 5 bases and J by 3 bases, with 10 bases left in between. CDR3 in amino acids: CASSPARHTGELFF. DNA of the CDR3: TGTGCCAGCAGCCCCGCCAGACACACCGGGGAGCTGTTTTTT.

This rearrangement joins TRBV10-3 to TRBJ2-1, with a possible D match to TRBD2 (6 bases). V dropped 4 bases and J dropped 8 bases, with 18 bases sitting between them. Germline values: CDR1 ENHRY, CDR2 SYGVKD. There are 15 residues in the CDR3. CDR3 coding DNA: TGTGCCATCAGTGCGAGTGGAAGCGGAGGGGATGAGCAGTTCTTC. Protein sequence: CAISASGSGGDEQFF.

The J gene is TRBJ1-1, the V gene TRBV9; D is ambiguous. Germline V gene data show CDR1 as SGDLS and CDR2 as YYNGEE. This CDR3 has 16 amino acids. Trimming left V 0 bases short and J 0 bases short, with 12 bases between. As DNA, the CDR3 is TGTGCCAGCAGCGTAGCACCCCGGGCTGTGAACACTGAAGCTTTCTTT. This encodes CASSVAPRAVNTEAFF.

This sequence joins TRBV2 and TRBJ2-1, with a tentative D call TRBD2 (5 bases). The CDR3 extends over 13 amino acids. V was trimmed by 11 bases and J by 0 bases, leaving 11 bases between them. CDR1 SNHLY and CDR2 FYNNEI come from the germline V gene. CDR3 residues: CAREGSSYNEQFF. The CDR3 nucleotides read TGTGCCCGAGAAGGGAGCTCCTACAATGAGCAGTTCTTC.

The chain has TRBV10-2 and TRBJ1-1, with D unclear. Germline-derived CDR1 and CDR2 are WSHSY and SAAADI. Between the trimmed V and J ends, which lost 2 bases and 4 bases, there was a span of 8 bases. The CDR3 spans 13 residues. The CDR3 spells CASSEGVSTEAFF. The CDR3 DNA sequence: TGCGCCAGCAGTGAGGGGGTTTCCACTGAAGCTTTCTTT.

This clone came up a few times. Distinct nucleotide sequences in the sample also encode this CDR3. The chain joins TRBV27 to TRBJ2-7, with TRBD2 matching 7 bases. The V gene's germline CDR1 is MNHEY and CDR2 SMNVEV (reference sequence). V shed 4 bases and J 2 bases; nucleotides not matched to a gene: 2. The CDR3 spans 13 residues. The CDR3 loop is CASSSGLAYEQYF. The CDR3 coding sequence is TGTGCCAGCAGTTCCGGACTAGCCTACGAGCAGTACTTC.

CDR3 DNA: TGTGCCAGTAGTTCCAGACAGGGTGTGGTTTTTGAGCAGTACTTC. As protein: CASSSRQGVVFEQYF. The rearrangement joins TRBV19 to TRBJ2-7, with TRBD1 matching over 7 bases. The CDR3 extends over 15 amino acids. Germline V CDR1 and CDR2: LNHDA, SQIVND (reference sequence). The V segment lost 5 bases and the J segment 7 bases; nucleotides outside the gene matches: 14.